The 32 T cell receptor beta chains in this list originate from one sample, sequenced in a study of blood T cell repertoires in COVID-19. Profiled with immunoSEQ multiplex PCR; TCRdb holds only in-frame clones, not every one. The sample consists of around 70,000 clones, about 90% of them appearing once. Sequencing input: peripheral blood. The receptors shown here come from a woman over 75 with active or convalescent COVID-19.

This chain links TRBV2 with TRBJ2-4, with 7 bases fitting TRBD1. Germline CDR1 and CDR2: SNHLY and FYNNEI. CDR3 length: 14 amino acids. Losses at the gene ends were 1 base for V and 8 bases for J; bases not matched to a gene: 5. Here the CDR3 reads CASSEGVGTDIQYF. Written as DNA, the CDR3 is TGTGCCAGCAGTGAAGGGGTAGGGACAGACATTCAGTACTTC.

The rearrangement links TRBV2 to TRBJ2-6; possibly TRBD2 for D (6 bases). Germline V gene sequence: CDR1 SNHLY, CDR2 FYNNEI. Trimming shortened V by 6 bases and J by 2 bases, and 17 bases separated the two germline ends. The CDR3 extends over 17 amino acids. DNA of the CDR3: TGTGCCAGCAGCATCCAATCGGGGGAGGCTGGGGCCAACGTCCTGACTTTC. Amino acid sequence: CASSIQSGEAGANVLTF.

The chain combines TRBV15 with TRBJ2-5; TRBD2 might be the D (5 bases). CDR1 and CDR2 (germline): LNHNV, YYDKDF (reference sequence). The germline V and J ends were trimmed by 1 base and 5 bases, with 11 bases remaining between them. CDR3 length: 14 residues. The DNA of the CDR3 is TGTGCCACCAGCAGAGGAACTAGACGGGAGACCCAGTACTTC. Its translation: CATSRGTRRETQYF. Complete variable domain (other parts from reference TRBV15 and TRBJ2-5): DAMVIQNPRYQVTQFGKPVTLSCSQTLNHNVMYWYQQKSSQAPKLLFHYYDKDFNNEADTPDNFQSRRPNTSFCFLDIRSPGLGDTAMYLCATSRGTRRETQYFGPGTRLLVL.

The V gene is TRBV11-2, the J gene TRBJ2-2, with 10 bases matching TRBD2. The V gene end was trimmed by 5 bases and the J gene end by 6 bases; junction bases not matched to a gene: 12. Germline V gives CDR1 SGHAT, CDR2 FQNNGV. This CDR3 spans 17 amino acids. In DNA form, the CDR3 reads TGTGCCAGCAGCCCCAGTTTCCTAGCGGGAGTCGCCGGGGAGCTGTTTTTT. Its translation is CASSPSFLAGVAGELFF.

The rearrangement joins TRBV27 to TRBJ1-3; 8 nucleotides match TRBD1. The CDR3 spans 15 residues. Germline CDR1 reads MNHEY; CDR2 reads SMNVEV (reference sequence). After removal of 4 bases from V and 4 bases from J, the junction contained 6 bases not matched to a gene. CDR3 sequence: CASSSRGLLGNTIYF. Written as DNA, the CDR3 is TGTGCCAGCAGTTCCAGGGGGCTACTAGGAAACACCATATATTTT.

The CDR3 here is CASSGWDSLMNTEAFF. The CDR3 region has the DNA TGTGCCAGCAGCGGTTGGGACAGCCTCATGAACACTGAAGCTTTCTTT. The chain has TRBV7-9 and TRBJ1-1; 7 nucleotides align to TRBD1. Germline V lookup: CDR1 SEHNR, CDR2 FQNEAQ (reference sequence). V shed 5 bases, J shed 0 bases, and the junction held 9 bases outside the gene matches. The CDR3 extends over 16 amino acids.

CDR3 loop: CASSHEFRAAKISYGYTF. The CDR3 DNA follows: TGTGCCAGCAGCCACGAATTCAGGGCTGCCAAAATTAGCTATGGCTACACCTTC. The V call is TRBV3-1 (or the pseudogene TRBV3-2), the J call TRBJ1-2; D is possibly TRBD1 (5 bases). The CDR3 loop spans 18 amino acids. The V end was cut by 3 bases, the J end by 4 bases, with 24 bases between. Germline-derived CDR1 and CDR2 are LGHDT and YNNKEL (reference sequence).

The chain couples TRBV29-1 to TRBJ2-7; tentative D call: TRBD1 (7 bases). Trimming took off 6 bases at V and 4 bases at J, with 13 bases between the two ends. The CDR3 length is 12 residues. Germline V gene sequence: CDR1 SQVTM, CDR2 ANQGSEA. The CDR3 sequence: CSVGGQNYEQYF. CDR3 bases: TGCAGCGTCGGGGGACAGAATTACGAGCAGTACTTC.

J is TRBJ1-3 and V is TRBV5-1; D might be TRBD1 (5 bases). The V gene lost 2 bases and the J gene lost 1 base, with 7 bases spanning the gap. CDR1 and CDR2 from the germline V gene are SGHRS and YFSETQ. The CDR3 extends over 14 amino acids. The CDR3 region has the DNA TGCGCCAGCAGCTTACAGGTGTCTGGAAACACCATATATTTT. Amino acid sequence: CASSLQVSGNTIYF.

V and J are TRBV3-1 (or the pseudogene TRBV3-2) and TRBJ2-7; TRBD1 might be the D (5 bases). Germline lookup yields CDR1 LGHDT and CDR2 YNNKEL (reference sequence). This CDR3 has 12 residues. V shed 8 bases and J shed 3 bases, with 11 bases lying between them. The CDR3 protein is CASSGNLYEQYF. The CDR3 coding sequence is TGTGCCAGCTCAGGGAACCTCTACGAGCAGTACTTC.

This clone was seen a handful of times. The chain couples TRBV2 to TRBJ2-2; no definite D call. Germline V gene lookup returns CDR1 SNHLY and CDR2 FYNNEI. The V end lost 6 bases, the J end lost 8 bases, and 7 bases lay between the germline ends. The CDR3 has 11 residues. The CDR3 coding sequence is TGTGCCAGCAGATCACAAGGGGAGCTGTTTTTT. Its protein product is CASRSQGELFF.

The chain carries TRBV7-2 and TRBJ2-5, with 8 bases matching TRBD1. The CDR3 is 16 residues long. From germline, CDR1 is SGHTA and CDR2 FQGNSA. The V gene end was trimmed by 1 base and the J gene end by 5 bases; junction bases not matched to a gene: 9. CDR3: CASSLDWSGGTETQYF. In DNA form, the CDR3 reads TGTGCCAGCAGCTTAGATTGGTCAGGGGGCACGGAGACCCAGTACTTC. Together with reference TRBV7-2 and TRBJ2-5, the CDR3 gives the full variable domain: GAGVSQSPSNKVTEKGKDVELRCDPISGHTALYWYRQSLGQGLEFLIYFQGNSAPDKSGLPSDRFSAERTGGSVSTLTIQRTQQEDSAVYLCASSLDWSGGTETQYFGPGTRLLVL.

The chain links TRBV9 to TRBJ2-2; TRBD2 matches at 7 bases. Trimming removed 0 bases from V and 6 bases from J; junction bases left unmatched: 8. This CDR3 contains 16 residues. Germline V lookup: CDR1 SGDLS, CDR2 YYNGEE. CDR3 nucleotide sequence: TGTGCCAGCAGCGTAGTGAATGGACTAGTCCCCGGGGAGCTGTTTTTT. It specifies CASSVVNGLVPGELFF.

V is TRBV11-3 and J is TRBJ2-2, with TRBD1 identical over 12 bases. V dropped 3 bases and J dropped 5; count of bases not matched to a gene: 7. Per the germline V gene, CDR1 is SGHNT and CDR2 is YENEEA. The length of the CDR3 is 17 residues. The CDR3 is CASSFSGTGGATGELFF. The CDR3 region has the DNA TGTGCCAGCAGCTTTTCGGGGACAGGGGGCGCGACCGGGGAGCTGTTTTTT.

The rearrangement uses TRBV6-5 and TRBJ1-6; 8 bases align to TRBD1. After removal of 6 bases from V and 9 bases from J, the junction contained 1 base not matched to a gene. This CDR3 contains 12 residues. Germline V gene lookup returns CDR1 MNHEY and CDR2 SVGAGI. CDR3 bases: TGTGCCAGCAGCAGGGGGCTTTCACCCCTCCACTTT. Its protein is CASSRGLSPLHF.

This chain joins TRBV2 and TRBJ1-1, with TRBD1 matching over 8 bases. This CDR3 has 15 amino acids. Germline assignment: CDR1 SNHLY and CDR2 FYNNEI. Trimming cost V 5 bases and J 5 bases; bases outside gene matches: 10. CDR3 amino acids: CASSSQDREFTEAFF. Here the CDR3 DNA reads TGTGCCAGCAGTTCCCAGGACAGGGAGTTTACTGAAGCTTTCTTT. The full variable domain, its missing parts supplied by reference TRBV2 and TRBJ1-1, is EPEVTQTPSHQVTQMGQEVILRCVPISNHLYFYWYRQILGQKVEFLVSFYNNEISEKSEIFDDQFSVERPDGSNFTLKIRSTKLEDSAMYFCASSSQDREFTEAFFGQGTRLTVV.

This chain links TRBV29-1 with TRBJ2-5; D is possibly TRBD1 (5 bases). Germline V gene sequence: CDR1 SQVTM, CDR2 ANQGSEA. This CDR3 is 14 amino acids long. Trimming shortened V by 2 bases and J by 5 bases, and 15 bases separated the two germline ends. CDR3 residues: CSVEPSRQMETQYF. DNA for the CDR3: TGCAGCGTTGAACCCTCTCGACAGATGGAGACCCAGTACTTC.

This chain connects TRBV29-1 to TRBJ1-1; a possible D gene is TRBD1 (6 bases). Trimming stripped 1 base from V and 0 bases from J, with 12 bases between. Germline V lookup: CDR1 SQVTM, CDR2 ANQGSEA. CDR3 length equals 15 residues. CDR3 nucleotide sequence: TGCAGCGTTGAAGCCAGGGGAAGGATGAACACTGAAGCTTTCTTT. This codes for CSVEARGRMNTEAFF.

The chain joins TRBV4-1 to TRBJ2-1, with TRBD2 as a possible D gene (5 bases). The CDR3 is made up of 16 amino acids. Deletions cut 0 bases from V and 7 bases from J, with 16 bases between. In germline, CDR1 is MGHRA, CDR2 YSYEKL. The CDR3 loop reads CASSQDYGSGSNEQFF. The CDR3, as DNA: TGCGCCAGCAGCCAAGATTATGGGAGTGGATCAAATGAGCAGTTCTTC.

This chain joins TRBV6-1 and TRBJ1-1; a weak D match, TRBD1 (5 bases). Germline values: CDR1 MNHNS, CDR2 SASEGT. CDR3 length equals 14 residues. Trimming shortened V by 3 bases and J by 0 bases, and 8 bases separated the two germline ends. CDR3 sequence reads: CASSDPGVNTEAFF. The CDR3 DNA reads TGTGCCAGCAGTGACCCGGGGGTGAACACTGAAGCTTTCTTT.

J is TRBJ2-7 and V is TRBV6-6; 8 bases line up with TRBD1. The CDR3 contains 11 residues. CDR1 and CDR2 (germline): MNHNY, SVGAGI (reference sequence). V gave up 5 bases and J gave up 11 bases; unmatched junction bases: 5. DNA of the CDR3: TGTGCCAGCAGTCTCACGGGACAGGAGTACTTC. This translates into CASSLTGQEYF.

The chain combines TRBV5-6 with TRBJ1-4; the D gene is possibly TRBD1 (6 bases). V lost 4 bases and J lost 5, with 21 bases in between. Looked up from germline, CDR1 is SGHDT and CDR2 is YYEEEE. The CDR3 is made up of 17 amino acids. CDR3: CASSPAYSGVGNEKLFF. In nucleotides, the CDR3 is TGTGCCAGCAGCCCCGCCTATTCAGGGGTCGGGAATGAAAAACTGTTTTTT.

The chain carries TRBV19 and TRBJ1-1, with 7 bases aligning to TRBD1. V shed 5 bases, J shed 2 bases, and the junction held 5 bases outside the gene matches. The germline V gene has CDR1 LNHDA and CDR2 SQIVND (reference sequence). This CDR3 has 14 amino acids. The CDR3: CASSRGQLNTEAFF. Here the CDR3 DNA reads TGTGCCAGTAGTCGGGGACAGCTTAACACTGAAGCTTTCTTT. Together with reference TRBV19 and TRBJ1-1, the CDR3 gives the full variable domain: DGGITQSPKYLFRKEGQNVTLSCEQNLNHDAMYWYRQDPGQGLRLIYYSQIVNDFQKGDIAEGYSVSREKKESFPLTVTSAQKNPTAFYLCASSRGQLNTEAFFGQGTRLTVV.

This chain joins TRBV20-1 and TRBJ2-1; perhaps TRBD2 as D (7 bases). This CDR3 has 16 amino acids. Germline loops: CDR1 DFQATT, CDR2 SNEGSKA (reference sequence). Trimming took 3 bases from V and 5 from J, leaving 20 bases between them. The CDR3 here is CSASLPTGGPHNEQFF. As DNA, the CDR3 is TGCAGTGCTAGTTTGCCGACGGGGGGCCCCCACAATGAGCAGTTCTTC.

This rearrangement joins TRBV27 to TRBJ1-4; D gene unclear. Germline V gene data show CDR1 as MNHEY and CDR2 as SMNVEV (reference sequence). Trimming removed 4 bases at V and 1 base at J, with 4 bases between. This CDR3 is built from 13 residues. The CDR3 DNA is TGTGCCAGCAGTTCCAGAACTAATGAAAAACTGTTTTTT. Translated: CASSSRTNEKLFF.

V gene TRBV21-1 combines with J gene TRBJ2-2; the tabulated D call, TRBD2, remains unverified against the DNA. TRBV21-1 is termed a pseudogene. The CDR3 is 18 residues long. The CDR3 loop reads CASSGRLGGSANTGELFF. The CDR3 DNA follows: TGTGCCAGCAGCGGGCGCCTCGGGGGATCCGCGAACACCGGGGAGCTGTTTTTT.

V gene TRBV3-1 (or the pseudogene TRBV3-2) combines with J gene TRBJ1-5; 7 positions match TRBD1. The CDR3 length is 15 residues. The V segment lost 0 bases and the J segment 7 bases; nucleotides outside the gene matches: 6. CDR1 is LGHDT, CDR2 YNNKEL, per germline (reference sequence). The CDR3 sequence is CASSQDPGGEQPQHF. The CDR3 DNA reads TGTGCCAGCAGCCAAGATCCAGGGGGTGAACAGCCCCAGCATTTT.

The chain carries TRBV7-2 and TRBJ2-7, with 11 bases identical to TRBD1. Germline V lookup: CDR1 SGHTA, CDR2 FQGNSA. After removal of 5 bases from V and 3 bases from J, the junction contained 9 bases not matched to a gene. CDR3 length: 16 residues. The CDR3 region has the DNA TGTGCCAGCAGCCGGAGGGGGGGACAGGGGGGCTACGAGCAGTACTTC. The encoded protein is CASSRRGGQGGYEQYF. The full variable domain, with the rest looked up from reference TRBV7-2 and TRBJ2-7, is GAGVSQSPSNKVTEKGKDVELRCDPISGHTALYWYRQSLGQGLEFLIYFQGNSAPDKSGLPSDRFSAERTGGSVSTLTIQRTQQEDSAVYLCASSRRGGQGGYEQYFGPGTRLTVT.

V is TRBV7-2 and J is TRBJ2-1; D possibly corresponds to TRBD2 (6 bases). This CDR3 contains 15 residues. CDR1 SGHTA and CDR2 FQGNSA come from the germline V gene. Trimming took off 1 base at V and 7 bases at J, with 14 bases between the two ends. CDR3: CASSLGGDSLNEQFF. As DNA, the CDR3 is TGTGCCAGCAGCTTAGGTGGGGACTCTCTTAATGAGCAGTTCTTC.

The chain employs TRBV27 and TRBJ2-7; D is possibly TRBD1 (8 bases). CDR3 length equals 16 residues. Trimming took 3 bases from V and 4 from J, leaving 19 bases between them. Per the germline V gene, CDR1 is MNHEY and CDR2 is SMNVEV (reference sequence). The CDR3 reads CASSFRHRGGIYEQYF. CDR3 coding DNA: TGTGCCAGCAGTTTTCGACACAGGGGGGGTATTTACGAGCAGTACTTC.

A few counts support this clone. CDR3 in amino acids: CASSGTGLQETQYF. The CDR3 DNA is TGTGCCAGCAGCGGGACAGGCCTACAAGAGACCCAGTACTTC. The chain is built from TRBV2 and TRBJ2-5; 8 bases fit TRBD1. Trimming cost V 6 bases and J 2 bases; bases outside gene matches: 5. CDR3 size: 14 residues. Germline V gives CDR1 SNHLY, CDR2 FYNNEI. Variable domain in full (rest from reference TRBV2 and TRBJ2-5): EPEVTQTPSHQVTQMGQEVILRCVPISNHLYFYWYRQILGQKVEFLVSFYNNEISEKSEIFDDQFSVERPDGSNFTLKIRSTKLEDSAMYFCASSGTGLQETQYFGPGTRLLVL.

V is TRBV11-2 and J is TRBJ1-3; tentative D call: TRBD1 (6 bases). V lost 0 bases and J lost 4, with 16 bases in between. The germline V gene has CDR1 SGHAT and CDR2 FQNNGV. The CDR3 consists of 17 residues. CDR3 protein: CASSLEAGGAIGNTIYF. CDR3 sequence (DNA): TGTGCCAGCAGCTTAGAGGCTGGGGGCGCGATCGGAAACACCATATATTTT.